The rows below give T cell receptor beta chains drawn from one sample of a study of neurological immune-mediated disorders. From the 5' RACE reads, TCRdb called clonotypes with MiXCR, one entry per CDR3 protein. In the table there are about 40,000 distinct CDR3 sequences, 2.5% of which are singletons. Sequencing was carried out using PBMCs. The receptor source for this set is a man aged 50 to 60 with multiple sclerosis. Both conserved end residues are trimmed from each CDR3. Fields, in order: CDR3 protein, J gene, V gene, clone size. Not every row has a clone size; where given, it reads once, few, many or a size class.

ASSFGGNNQPQH TRBJ1-5 TRBV12-3/TRBV12-4 many
ASSFSDEQY TRBJ2-7 TRBV7-6 -
SVEDIGSTQY TRBJ2-3 TRBV29-1 many
SASRGYGEQF TRBJ2-1 TRBV20-1 many
SARDSTNYGYT TRBJ1-2 TRBV20-1 many
ASSHPPGGPTYEQY TRBJ2-7 TRBV7-2 many
ASSLSGQTSTDTQY TRBJ2-3 TRBV5-1 many
ASRSTGADTQY TRBJ2-3 TRBV12-3/TRBV12-4 many
ATRLSGDSTYEQY TRBJ2-7 TRBV6-5 many
ASSLSGRSRGTPLN TRBJ1-6 TRBV5-5 many
ASSLRGLYQETQY TRBJ2-5 TRBV5-6 many
ASSQDLETQY TRBJ2-5 TRBV3-1 many
ASIPRLAGLSYEQY TRBJ2-7 TRBV28 many
ASRLSGNTGELF TRBJ2-2 TRBV7-6 many
ASSFFRGGRGSPLH TRBJ1-6 TRBV7-8 many
ASINQGGETQY TRBJ2-5 TRBV6-5 many
ASSLSQTGNTIY TRBJ1-3 TRBV5-5 many
ASRGRGDQPQH TRBJ1-5 TRBV2 many
ASSSRGHGELF TRBJ2-2 TRBV7-2 many